Given below is one T cell receptor (beta chain) in context. Its antigen is not known. This entry is derived from a study of cytomegalovirus exposure and HLA in healthy donors. Study-level points and caveats: V- and J-gene trimming of TCR beta was linked (in a later analysis) to a missense DCLRE1C variant. Common viral pathogens seemed, in a later analysis, to connect with several of the most significant clusters.

13 Jbeta primers and 60 Vbeta primers were used for the PCR. The protocol was immunoSEQ multiplex PCR, while the TCRdb copy is restricted to in-frame clones and leaves out a portion. This sample contains fewer than 60,000 clones. This clonotype was obtained from a woman aged 25 to 39 in good health and CMV-seropositive. Sequenced material: PBMCs.

This chain's CDR3 is CASSSGYRDETQYF. CDR3 sequence (DNA): TGTGCCAGCAGCTCCGGTTACAGGGACGAGACCCAGTACTTC. V usage is TRBV7-9 and J usage is TRBJ2-5, with a tentative D call TRBD1 (6 bases). V shed 4 bases and J shed 5 bases, with 14 bases lying between them. Germline V gene data show CDR1 as SEHNR and CDR2 as FQNEAQ (reference sequence). This CDR3 contains 14 residues.